The 17 T cell receptor beta chains below come from one sample, sequenced in a study of high-grade serous ovarian cancer treatment subgroups. Tumor tissue was taken before any definitive surgery or chemotherapy was given. TCRdb's copy holds only in-frame clones and misses some; the assay was immunoSEQ multiplex PCR. Among thousands of clones listed, roughly three quarters were seen once. Sequences were obtained from tumor tissue. These receptor sequences come from a human donor with high-grade serous ovarian cancer.

The chain employs TRBV5-5 and TRBJ2-7, with D tentatively TRBD1 or TRBD2 (5 bases each). The CDR3 length is 14 residues. Germline loops: CDR1 SGHKS, CDR2 YYEKEE (reference sequence). V was shortened by 0 bases and J by 6 bases, with 13 bases between the two germline ends. The CDR3 coding sequence is TGTGCCAGCAGCTTGGGAGGGGAACTTCGCGAGCAGTACTTC. This translates into CASSLGGELREQYF.

This clone came up a few times. The V and J genes are TRBV19 and TRBJ2-1, with 8 bases identical to TRBD2. Germline-derived CDR1 and CDR2 are LNHDA and SQIVND (reference sequence). The length of the CDR3 is 15 residues. The J segment lost 2 bases and the V segment lost 7 bases, leaving 7 bases of the junction unmatched. In DNA, the CDR3 is TGTGCCAGTACCTTTAGCGGGGTCCCCTACAATGAGCAGTTCTTC. This codes for CASTFSGVPYNEQFF.

This clone was detected once. The chain employs TRBV9 and TRBJ1-2; possible D gene TRBD1, 5 bases. V shed 3 bases and J shed 5 bases, with 17 bases lying between them. CDR1 is SGDLS, CDR2 YYNGEE, per germline. This CDR3 is built from 15 residues. This CDR3 reads CASSAGGALLYGYTF. CDR3 nucleotide sequence: TGTGCCAGCAGCGCCGGCGGGGCGCTGTTATATGGCTACACCTTC.

This clone was counted a single time. The chain couples TRBV7-2 to TRBJ2-2; a possible D gene is TRBD1 (5 bases). Trimming stripped 5 bases from V and 9 bases from J, with 13 bases between. Germline CDR1 SGHTA, CDR2 FQGNSA. The CDR3 covers 13 residues. CDR3 nucleotide sequence: TGTGCCAGCAGCCGGGCAGGGCAAAGGGAGCTGTTTTTT. It is translated as CASSRAGQRELFF.

V gene TRBV11-1 combines with J gene TRBJ1-6; 7 nucleotides match TRBD1. From germline, CDR1 is SGHAT and CDR2 FQDESV (reference sequence). The CDR3 is 16 amino acids. The ends lost 3 bases at V and 10 bases at J; junction bases unmatched: 12. Here the CDR3 reads CASSFTRGRNGSPLHF. CDR3 in DNA: TGTGCCAGCAGCTTCACCAGGGGGAGAAATGGCTCACCCCTCCACTTT.

The gene calls are TRBV6-6 and TRBJ2-7; TRBD1 is a possible D gene (5 bases). Per germline, CDR1 MNHNY and CDR2 SVGAGI (reference sequence). The CDR3 contains 14 residues. V dropped 7 bases and J dropped 2 bases, with 15 bases sitting between them. CDR3 amino acids: CASTELQGPYEQYF. As DNA, the CDR3 is TGTGCCAGCACCGAGTTGCAGGGCCCCTACGAGCAGTACTTC.

This rearrangement joins TRBV15 to TRBJ2-5, with D possibly matching TRBD2 (5 bases). The length of the CDR3 is 14 residues. Trimming took 0 bases from V and 5 from J, leaving 10 bases between them. Germline V CDR1 and CDR2: LNHNV, YYDKDF (reference sequence). CDR3 amino acids: CATSRDRGSETQYF. The CDR3 DNA is TGTGCCACCAGCAGAGATCGGGGTAGCGAGACCCAGTACTTC.

V usage is TRBV11-2 and J usage is TRBJ2-3; 7 bases are a match to TRBD2. The CDR3 extends over 14 amino acids. Unmatched junction bases numbered 3, after V lost 0 bases and J lost 6 bases. The germline V gene encodes CDR1 SGHAT and CDR2 FQNNGV. This chain's CDR3 is CASSLETSLDTQYF. The CDR3, as DNA: TGTGCCAGCAGCTTAGAGACTAGCTTGGATACGCAGTATTTT.

This sequence joins TRBV5-4 and TRBJ2-3; D gene uncertain. This CDR3 comprises 13 residues. Germline values: CDR1 SGHNT, CDR2 YYREEE (reference sequence). V was shortened by 0 bases and J by 7 bases, with 9 bases between the two germline ends. The CDR3 spells CASSLVQDYTQYF. The CDR3 DNA reads TGTGCCAGCAGCTTGGTTCAAGACTATACGCAGTATTTT.

The V and J genes are TRBV27 and TRBJ2-7, with D tentatively TRBD1 or TRBD2 (5 bases each). The CDR3 is made up of 14 amino acids. The V end lost 6 bases, the J end lost 7 bases, and 19 bases lay between the germline ends. The germline V gene encodes CDR1 MNHEY and CDR2 SMNVEV (reference sequence). CDR3 in amino acids: CASRSGATVREQYF. The CDR3 DNA follows: TGTGCCAGCAGGTCCGGGGCGACAGTAAGGGAGCAGTACTTC.

The chain has TRBV4-3 and TRBJ2-5; a possible D gene is TRBD2 (5 bases). This CDR3 has 14 residues. V was cut by 4 bases and J by 5 bases, with 14 bases left in between. In germline, CDR1 is LGHNA, CDR2 YSLEER. CDR3 coding DNA: TGCGCCAGCAGCCGCGATACTAGTCGGGAGACCCAGTACTTC. Translated: CASSRDTSRETQYF.

In this sample, this clone turned up a few times. The rearrangement uses TRBV4-3 and TRBJ2-1; D remains unclear. The germline CDR1 and CDR2 sequences are LGHNA and YSLEER. V lost 0 bases and J lost 6, with 12 bases in between. The CDR3 has 15 residues. The CDR3 sequence is CASSQDGNRLNEQFF. The CDR3, as DNA: TGCGCCAGCAGCCAAGATGGAAACAGACTCAATGAGCAGTTCTTC.

This clone was observed a few times. The chain joins TRBV5-6 to TRBJ2-2; unclear D gene. Trimming took off 4 bases at V and 0 bases at J, with 13 bases between the two ends. Germline CDR1 is SGHDT and CDR2 is YYEEEE. The CDR3 extends over 16 amino acids. The CDR3 DNA reads as TGTGCCAGCAGCCTCTACATAAACGCGAACACCGGGGAGCTGTTTTTT. Its protein product is CASSLYINANTGELFF.

This rearrangement joins TRBV11-1 to TRBJ2-3, with a weak D call TRBD2 (5 bases). The CDR3 totals 11 residues. The V end was cut by 4 bases, the J end by 13 bases, with 12 bases between. CDR1 and CDR2 (germline): SGHAT, FQDESV (reference sequence). This chain's CDR3 is CASSSRGTKYF. CDR3 nucleotide sequence: TGTGCCAGCAGCTCCCGGGGTACTAAGTATTTT.

The chain uses TRBV19 and TRBJ2-7; 7 bases agree with TRBD2. After removal of 4 bases from V and 2 bases from J, the junction contained 5 bases not matched to a gene. The CDR3 has 14 amino acids. The germline gives CDR1 LNHDA, CDR2 SQIVND (reference sequence). This CDR3 is CASSRAGDAYEQYF. In nucleotides, the CDR3 is TGTGCCAGTAGTAGGGCGGGGGATGCCTACGAGCAGTACTTC.

The V call is TRBV7-9, the J call TRBJ2-1; 11 positions agree with TRBD1. Germline-derived CDR1 and CDR2 are SEHNR and FQNEAQ (reference sequence). This CDR3 spans 14 amino acids. V shed 2 bases and J 9 bases; nucleotides not matched to a gene: 3. CDR3 sequence reads: CASSLRDRGVEQFF. CDR3 sequence (DNA): TGTGCCAGCAGCTTAAGGGACAGGGGGGTTGAGCAGTTCTTC.

The chain has TRBV13 and TRBJ1-1; D is perhaps TRBD1 (5 bases). The germline V gene encodes CDR1 PRHDT and CDR2 FYEKMQ (reference sequence). The CDR3 extends over 15 amino acids. Trimming shortened V by 2 bases and J by 4 bases, and 14 bases separated the two germline ends. The CDR3 sequence: CASSLSGAEGTEAFF. The CDR3 DNA reads as TGTGCCAGCAGCTTATCTGGGGCGGAGGGCACTGAAGCTTTCTTT.